This passage covers 29 T cell receptor beta chains from one sample sequenced in a study of T cells after posttransplantation cyclophosphamide. Sequenced by immunoSEQ multiplex PCR; TCRdb stores in-frame clones only, minus some. The top ten clones hold 2.5% to 3% of a sample with about 17,000 clones, roughly 80% of them seen once. Methotrexate plus calcineurin inhibitor accompanied controls' myeloablative marrow transplants; sampling was 1 year later. The sequences come from PBMCs, collected 410 to 450 days after allogeneic stem cell transplant with calcineurin inhibitor and methotrexate. The receptor source for this set is a young adult male patient who received an allogeneic stem cell transplant from an unrelated donor, was CMV-positive, and had acute and chronic GVHD. Some T cells may arise from the graft donor.

The CDR3, as DNA: TGTGCCAGCAGCTTAACTAGCGGGGGGGCCTTGGGGACCGGGGAGCTGTTTTTT. Its protein is CASSLTSGGALGTGELFF. This chain uses TRBV7-2 with TRBJ2-2; 13 nucleotides align to TRBD2. Germline CDR1 reads SGHTA; CDR2 reads FQGNSA. The CDR3 is 18 residues long. V lost 2 bases to trimming and J lost 5 bases; unmatched junction nucleotides: 8.

J is TRBJ1-1 and V is TRBV12-5; D ambiguous. This CDR3 contains 17 residues. Between the trimmed V and J ends, which lost 4 bases and 3 bases, there was a span of 21 bases. Germline V gene data show CDR1 as LGHNT and CDR2 as FRNRAP. CDR3 in amino acids: CASGSGAGVFGYTEAFF. DNA of the CDR3: TGTGCTAGTGGTTCCGGCGCCGGGGTCTTTGGGTACACTGAAGCTTTCTTT.

The chain links TRBV2 to TRBJ1-3; 7 nucleotides match TRBD1. Trimming at V came to 5 bases and at J to 11 bases, leaving 6 bases not matched to a gene. The CDR3 extends over 12 amino acids. Germline assignment: CDR1 SNHLY and CDR2 FYNNEI. CDR3 sequence (DNA): TGTGCCAGCAGTCTCTCAGGACAGGCCATATATTTT. This gives the protein CASSLSGQAIYF.

A single count supports this clone. J is TRBJ2-1 and V is TRBV7-8; tentatively, D is TRBD1 (6 bases). This CDR3 region has 16 residues. Germline-derived CDR1 and CDR2 are SGHVS and FQNEAQ. The V and J ends lost 4 bases and 7 bases respectively, with 20 bases between them. CDR3 region: CASSSRTAQGGNEQFF. Here the CDR3 DNA reads TGTGCCAGCAGCTCCCGGACAGCCCAAGGTGGAAATGAGCAGTTCTTC.

V is TRBV28 and J is TRBJ2-3, with 10 bases identical to TRBD2. Germline loops: CDR1 MDHEN, CDR2 SYDVKM. V was clipped by 2 bases and J by 4 bases; unmatched bases: 9. The CDR3 is made up of 17 amino acids. CDR3 sequence (DNA): TGTGCCAGCAGTTTAAACTTGCCTAGCGGGAGTTCAGATACGCAGTATTTT. This translates into CASSLNLPSGSSDTQYF.

The CDR3 spells CASIRPGTEAFF. The CDR3 nucleotides are TGTGCCAGCATAAGACCGGGCACTGAAGCTTTCTTT. This sequence joins TRBV27 and TRBJ1-1; D is unclear. Germline V gene sequence: CDR1 MNHEY, CDR2 SMNVEV (reference sequence). Trimming took off 7 bases at V and 4 bases at J, with 10 bases between the two ends. The CDR3 loop spans 12 amino acids.

The rearrangement links TRBV6-5 to TRBJ1-2; D might be TRBD1 (5 bases). The CDR3 loop spans 16 amino acids. V was cut by 0 bases and J by 4 bases, with 15 bases left in between. Per the germline V gene, CDR1 is MNHEY and CDR2 is SVGAGI. DNA of the CDR3: TGTGCCAGCAGTTACTCGGCAGGGTACGATAGCTATGGCTACACCTTC. Its protein is CASSYSAGYDSYGYTF.

The chain combines TRBV4-3 with TRBJ2-7, with a weak D call TRBD1 (5 bases). The germline gives CDR1 LGHNA, CDR2 YSLEER. Trimming left V 0 bases short and J 1 base short, with 10 bases between. This CDR3 has 15 amino acids. This CDR3 is CASSQDHQGSYEQYF. CDR3 bases: TGCGCCAGCAGCCAAGATCACCAGGGTTCCTACGAGCAGTACTTC.

A few counts support this clone. The rearrangement uses TRBV6-6 and TRBJ2-7; D is unclear. The CDR3 contains 13 residues. The V and J ends lost 4 bases and 3 bases respectively, with 10 bases between them. Germline V CDR1 and CDR2: MNHNY, SVGAGI (reference sequence). The CDR3 is CASSFKTYYEQYF. The CDR3 DNA is TGTGCCAGCAGTTTCAAGACTTACTACGAGCAGTACTTC.

The chain recombines TRBV7-9 with TRBJ2-5; 9 bases are a match to TRBD1. CDR3 length equals 15 residues. The V and J ends lost 5 bases and 2 bases, in that order; junction bases with no gene match: 6. Germline lookup yields CDR1 SEHNR and CDR2 FQNEAQ (reference sequence). CDR3 amino acids: CASSQGQGIQETQYF. CDR3 DNA: TGTGCCAGCAGCCAGGGACAGGGAATACAAGAGACCCAGTACTTC.

J is TRBJ2-6 and V is TRBV6-5, with D unresolved. The V end lost 7 bases, the J end lost 0 bases, and 4 bases lay between the germline ends. The CDR3 extends over 13 amino acids. From germline, CDR1 is MNHEY and CDR2 SVGAGI. The CDR3 bases are TGTGCCAGCATCGGCTCTGGGGCCAACGTCCTGACTTTC. It is translated as CASIGSGANVLTF.

This chain links TRBV4-2 with TRBJ2-7, with 12 bases matching TRBD2. CDR3 length: 16 amino acids. Germline V lookup: CDR1 LGHNA, CDR2 YNFKEQ. Unmatched junction bases numbered 7, after V lost 3 bases and J lost 4 bases. CDR3 DNA sequence: TGTGCCAGCAGCCAGTTTCCTAGCGGGGGGGCTTACGAGCAGTACTTC. Amino acid sequence: CASSQFPSGGAYEQYF.

The V and J genes are TRBV4-2 and TRBJ2-7; D ambiguous. The CDR3 covers 16 residues. Germline CDR1 and CDR2: LGHNA and YNFKEQ. Trimming pared 0 bases from V and 3 bases from J, leaving 15 bases between. CDR3 amino acids: CASSQDLVARFYEQYF. CDR3 DNA: TGTGCCAGCAGCCAAGATCTGGTGGCCAGGTTCTACGAGCAGTACTTC.

The chain recombines TRBV19 with TRBJ2-7; TRBD2 matches 7 bases. Germline V gene sequence: CDR1 LNHDA, CDR2 SQIVND (reference sequence). The length of the CDR3 is 16 residues. Germline trimming cut 6 bases from V and 0 bases from J; bases unmatched to any gene: 11. CDR3 in amino acids: CASSRSQRGPSYEQYF. The CDR3 nucleotides are TGTGCCAGTAGCAGGAGTCAGCGGGGACCCTCCTACGAGCAGTACTTC.

The gene calls are TRBV28 and TRBJ2-7; D is undetermined. Germline values: CDR1 MDHEN, CDR2 SYDVKM. V gave up 3 bases and J gave up 0 bases, with 9 bases separating them. The CDR3 is 14 amino acids. CDR3 residues: CASSFTHSSYEQYF. CDR3 in DNA: TGTGCCAGCAGTTTTACGCACAGCTCCTACGAGCAGTACTTC.

The V call is TRBV5-6, the J call TRBJ2-7, with 9 bases lining up with TRBD1. This CDR3 is 15 amino acids long. J lost 5 bases, V lost 6 bases, and 12 bases had no gene match. Per the germline V gene, CDR1 is SGHDT and CDR2 is YYEEEE. For the CDR3, the DNA is TGTGCCAGCATCGGGTCGGGGACAGGGAAAAACGAGCAGTACTTC. It yields the protein CASIGSGTGKNEQYF.

The chain joins TRBV9 to TRBJ2-1; TRBD1 matches 7 bases. CDR1 and CDR2 (germline): SGDLS, YYNGEE. This CDR3 comprises 15 residues. V dropped 0 bases and J dropped 8; count of bases not matched to a gene: 8. CDR3 in DNA: TGTGCCAGCAGCGTAGAACAGGGGTCAATTGATGAGCAGTTCTTC. Encoded protein: CASSVEQGSIDEQFF.

This clone has just one count. The V and J genes are TRBV2 and TRBJ2-1; the match to TRBD2 covers 7 bases. Germline trimming cut 5 bases from V and 10 bases from J; bases unmatched to any gene: 8. This CDR3 has 13 amino acids. Germline V gene sequence: CDR1 SNHLY, CDR2 FYNNEI. The CDR3 spells CASSPGLFSEQFF. The DNA of the CDR3 is TGTGCCAGCAGTCCGGGACTATTTTCAGAGCAGTTCTTC.

V gene TRBV7-6 combines with J gene TRBJ1-2; tentatively, D is TRBD1 (5 bases). The CDR3 spans 14 residues. V gave up 5 bases and J gave up 8 bases, with 18 bases separating them. CDR1 and CDR2 from the germline V gene are SGHVS and FNYEAQ. The CDR3 region is CASSPTGSAYGYTF. The DNA of the CDR3 is TGTGCCAGCAGCCCCACAGGTTCGGCCTACGGCTACACCTTC.

The J gene is TRBJ2-1, the V gene TRBV5-6; D is unclear. The V gene lost 1 base and the J gene lost 8 bases, with 7 bases spanning the gap. Germline-derived CDR1 and CDR2 are SGHDT and YYEEEE. The CDR3 runs 12 residues. This CDR3 reads CASSLPGYEQFF. The CDR3 region has the DNA TGTGCCAGCAGCTTGCCAGGCTATGAGCAGTTCTTC.

The V gene is TRBV25-1, the J gene TRBJ2-2; the match to TRBD1 covers 8 bases. V trimming: 6 bases; J trimming: 7 bases; junction bases outside the gene matches: 7. CDR1 and CDR2 from the germline V gene are MGHDK and SYGVNS. The CDR3 contains 14 residues. The CDR3 region is CASRGQGLDGELFF. CDR3 coding DNA: TGTGCCAGCAGAGGACAGGGCCTGGACGGGGAGCTGTTTTTT.

In the case of this clone: The junction shows a germline mismatch at one end, possibly a read error. The chain has TRBV7-9 and TRBJ2-7; TRBD1 aligns across 10 bases. The CDR3 extends over 16 amino acids. CDR1 SEHNR and CDR2 FQNEAQ come from the germline V gene (reference sequence). CDR3 coding DNA: TGCGCCAGCAGCCACTCAGGGACAGGGGAAACCTACGAGCAGTACTTC. This sequence encodes CASSHSGTGETYEQYF.

This clone was recorded a few times. The chain employs TRBV6-6 and TRBJ1-2, with a tentative D call TRBD1 (6 bases). V gave up 6 bases and J gave up 4 bases, with 12 bases separating them. The CDR3 contains 13 residues. Germline lookup yields CDR1 MNHNY and CDR2 SVGAGI (reference sequence). CDR3 region: CASSRGGAYGYTF. The DNA of the CDR3 is TGTGCCAGCAGCCGGGGGGGGGCCTATGGCTACACCTTC.

The V call is TRBV5-4, the J call TRBJ2-5, with TRBD2 identical over 14 bases. J was trimmed by 7 bases and V by 4 bases; bases with no gene match: 15. CDR3 length equals 18 residues. Germline loops: CDR1 SGHNT, CDR2 YYREEE (reference sequence). The CDR3 loop is CASSDGLAGGPRVGTQYF. The CDR3, as DNA: TGTGCCAGCAGCGATGGACTAGCGGGGGGCCCCCGAGTTGGGACCCAGTACTTC. The full variable domain, its missing parts supplied by reference TRBV5-4 and TRBJ2-5, is ETGVTQSPTHLIKTRGQQVTLRCSSQSGHNTVSWYQQALGQGPQFIFQYYREEENGRGNFPPRFSGLQFPNYSSELNVNALELDDSALYLCASSDGLAGGPRVGTQYFGPGTRLLVL.

This clone was seen a few times. The chain carries TRBV28 and TRBJ2-1; 10 nucleotides align to TRBD1. Germline V CDR1 and CDR2: MDHEN, SYDVKM. This CDR3 is built from 16 residues. After removal of 7 bases from V and 8 bases from J, the junction contained 14 bases not matched to a gene. In DNA form, the CDR3 reads TGTGCCAGCACCCAGACGGGGGACAGGGGTCCGGATGAGCAGTTCTTC. It is translated as CASTQTGDRGPDEQFF.

This sequence joins TRBV27 and TRBJ1-6, with TRBD1 matching over 7 bases. V lost 3 bases and J lost 4; bases outside the gene matches: 9. CDR3 length: 17 amino acids. Germline V gene sequence: CDR1 MNHEY, CDR2 SMNVEV (reference sequence). Here the CDR3 reads CASSFSVDRDYNSPLHF. The CDR3 DNA is TGTGCCAGCAGTTTTTCGGTCGACAGGGATTATAATTCACCCCTCCACTTT.

The chain's CDR3 is CASRGTGFKDGYTF. The CDR3 nucleotides are TGTGCCAGCAGAGGGACAGGTTTTAAGGATGGCTACACCTTC. This chain links TRBV7-9 with TRBJ1-2; TRBD1 aligns across 8 bases. V gave up 6 bases and J gave up 6 bases; unmatched junction bases: 9. Germline V CDR1 and CDR2: SEHNR, FQNEAQ (reference sequence). The CDR3 has 14 residues.

The V gene is TRBV7-9, the J gene TRBJ1-3; D unresolved. V lost 4 bases and J 0 bases, leaving 13 bases between the germline ends. The germline V gene has CDR1 SEHNR and CDR2 FQNEAQ (reference sequence). The CDR3 sequence is 16 residues long. The CDR3 protein is CASSSSGWSSGNTIYF. The CDR3 nucleotides read TGTGCCAGCAGCTCCTCCGGGTGGAGCTCTGGAAACACCATATATTTT.

In DNA, the CDR3 is TGTGCCAGCAGTGAATATCGCGGCGGGGGTAATGAGCAGTTCTTC. Its translation is CASSEYRGGGNEQFF. The chain recombines TRBV2 with TRBJ2-1, with TRBD2 matching 7 bases. From germline, CDR1 is SNHLY and CDR2 FYNNEI. J gave up 7 bases and V 2 bases, and 8 bases lay outside the gene matches. The CDR3 runs to 15 residues. The full variable domain, its missing parts supplied by reference TRBV2 and TRBJ2-1, is EPEVTQTPSHQVTQMGQEVILRCVPISNHLYFYWYRQILGQKVEFLVSFYNNEISEKSEIFDDQFSVERPDGSNFTLKIRSTKLEDSAMYFCASSEYRGGGNEQFFGPGTRLTVL.